This T cell receptor beta chain stems from a study of T cells in Graves' hyperthyroidism and ophthalmopathy. Whole-study findings and limits: Most expanded thyroid clonotypes above 0.001 recurred in blood.

Many counts were recorded for this clonotype. Its target is not known. The CDR3 has 17 residues. CDR1 and CDR2 (germline): LGHDT, YNNKEL (reference sequence). Trimming took 1 base from V and 0 from J, leaving 13 bases between them. There were TCR beta CDR3 regions amplified from RNA transcripts. Carried out on the TCR CDR3, a first-round RT-PCR used the HTBI primer set. MiXCR was run by TCRdb on the multiplex PCR reads, yielding one entry per CDR3 protein. The sample has roughly 640,000 distinct CDR3 sequences, 16% seen once; the top ten hold more than 3%. Sequencing used blood. This TCR was sampled from a woman between 40 and 50 years old with Graves' ophthalmopathy. This rearrangement joins TRBV3-1 to TRBJ2-1, with D perhaps matching TRBD1 (6 bases). CDR3 sequence reads: CASSQGLDSDSYNEQFF. CDR3 bases: TGTGCCAGCAGCCAAGGTTTGGACAGTGACTCCTACAATGAGCAGTTCTTC.